Shown below are 23 T cell receptor beta chains from a single sample sequenced in a study of cytomegalovirus exposure and HLA in healthy donors. Primers for the PCR totalled 60 Vbeta and 13 Jbeta. The assay was immunoSEQ multiplex PCR, and TCRdb's table has in-frame clones only and misses some. The sample yields a few hundred thousand clones, approximately 78% seen once. The sequencing input was PBMCs. These receptor sequences come from a man aged 30 to 45 in good health and CMV-seronegative.

This clone was detected once. The chain employs TRBV7-6 and TRBJ2-1; D may be TRBD1 (6 bases). This CDR3 region has 12 residues. In germline, CDR1 is SGHVS, CDR2 FNYEAQ. V shed 5 bases and J shed 7 bases, with 9 bases lying between them. CDR3 DNA sequence: TGTGCCAGCAGCCCAGGGGCAAATGAGCAGTTCTTC. Its protein product is CASSPGANEQFF.

The rearrangement joins TRBV5-4 to TRBJ1-3; 7 bases agree with TRBD1. The CDR3 is made up of 15 amino acids. The V segment lost 5 bases and the J segment 7 bases; nucleotides outside the gene matches: 12. The germline CDR1 and CDR2 sequences are SGHNT and YYREEE (reference sequence). The CDR3 sequence: CASSTHRGPINTIYF. CDR3 coding DNA: TGTGCCAGCAGTACCCACAGGGGCCCCATTAACACCATATATTTT.

The chain employs TRBV9 and TRBJ2-7; 12 positions match TRBD2. Germline V gene lookup returns CDR1 SGDLS and CDR2 YYNGEE. V shed 0 bases and J 7 bases; nucleotides not matched to a gene: 8. This CDR3 contains 16 residues. CDR3 loop: CASSVALAGGTGEQYF. In DNA, the CDR3 is TGTGCCAGCAGCGTAGCACTAGCGGGGGGCACAGGTGAGCAGTACTTC.

The chain employs TRBV4-3 and TRBJ1-1, with a weak D call TRBD1 (5 bases). V lost 0 bases and J 0 bases, leaving 8 bases between the germline ends. The CDR3 runs 15 residues. Per germline, CDR1 LGHNA and CDR2 YSLEER. In nucleotides, the CDR3 is TGCGCCAGCAGCCAAGATCCGGGGGTGAACACTGAAGCTTTCTTT. Its translation is CASSQDPGVNTEAFF.

This rearrangement joins TRBV2 to TRBJ2-7; TRBD1 matches at 8 bases. The V segment lost 10 bases and the J segment 0 bases; nucleotides outside the gene matches: 8. CDR1 and CDR2 from the germline V gene are SNHLY and FYNNEI. The CDR3 has 14 amino acids. CDR3 residues: CATTGQGGSYEQYF. The CDR3 DNA reads as TGTGCCACGACAGGACAGGGTGGCTCCTACGAGCAGTACTTC.

This clone was observed once. The chain has TRBV10-3 and TRBJ1-5, with 9 bases fitting TRBD1. V dropped 6 bases and J dropped 7; count of bases not matched to a gene: 4. Germline loops: CDR1 ENHRY, CDR2 SYGVKD. The CDR3 totals 13 residues. The CDR3 protein is CAISKTGGQPQHF. The CDR3 DNA reads as TGTGCCATCAGCAAGACAGGGGGACAGCCCCAGCATTTT.

In its sample, this clone was seen once. The V and J genes are TRBV25-1 and TRBJ1-2; D gene unclear. Germline assignment: CDR1 MGHDK and CDR2 SYGVNS. V lost 1 base and J lost 4, with 19 bases in between. The CDR3 totals 17 residues. The CDR3, as DNA: TGTGCCAGCAGTGAATCTGCAGGAATAGTGACCACCTATGGCTACACCTTC. Its protein product is CASSESAGIVTTYGYTF.

The chain combines TRBV6-5 with TRBJ1-1; D possibly corresponds to TRBD1 (6 bases). This CDR3 is built from 13 residues. Germline V gene data show CDR1 as MNHEY and CDR2 as SVGAGI. V gave up 7 bases and J gave up 3 bases, with 12 bases separating them. The CDR3 region is CASTIGQYTEAFF. The CDR3 coding sequence is TGTGCCAGCACCATCGGACAGTACACTGAAGCTTTCTTT.

A few counts support this clone. The chain uses TRBV2 and TRBJ2-2; D is undetermined. The CDR3 length is 14 residues. Trimming stripped 7 bases from V and 5 bases from J, with 14 bases between. CDR1 and CDR2 from the germline V gene are SNHLY and FYNNEI. In DNA form, the CDR3 reads TGTGCCAGCAACACCGTCCCGCAAACCGGGGAGCTGTTTTTT. This translates into CASNTVPQTGELFF.

V usage is TRBV5-1 and J usage is TRBJ2-7; D not certain. The ends were cut back, 0 bases at V and 0 bases at J, with 7 bases in the middle. This CDR3 has 14 amino acids. Germline lookup yields CDR1 SGHRS and CDR2 YFSETQ. CDR3 sequence reads: CASSLALDSYEQYF. The CDR3 bases are TGCGCCAGCAGCTTGGCCTTAGACTCCTACGAGCAGTACTTC.

The gene calls are TRBV7-8 and TRBJ1-1; D perhaps matches TRBD1 (6 bases). Per the germline V gene, CDR1 is SGHVS and CDR2 is FQNEAQ. Trimming removed 6 bases from V and 1 base from J, with 18 bases in between. CDR3 size: 16 residues. Here the CDR3 reads CASRLGRGGRNTEAFF. The CDR3 coding sequence is TGTGCCAGCAGACTAGGGCGGGGGGGCAGGAACACTGAAGCTTTCTTT.

The J gene is TRBJ2-2, the V gene TRBV4-2; 12 bases fit TRBD2. Germline V gene lookup returns CDR1 LGHNA and CDR2 YNFKEQ. The J segment lost 6 bases and the V segment lost 1 base, leaving 3 bases of the junction unmatched. The CDR3 is 16 amino acids. Written as DNA, the CDR3 is TGTGCCAGCAGCCAAGGTCTAGCGGGGGGGGCCGGGGAGCTGTTTTTT. This codes for CASSQGLAGGAGELFF.

DNA for the CDR3: TGTGCCAGCAGCCCGACTAGGGACAGCTCTCCCCCGTATGGCTACACCTTC. This codes for CASSPTRDSSPPYGYTF. V is TRBV19 and J is TRBJ1-2; 7 bases are shared with TRBD1. The V gene's germline CDR1 is LNHDA and CDR2 SQIVND (reference sequence). This CDR3 contains 17 residues. V lost 9 bases and J lost 5; bases outside the gene matches: 21.

This clone occurred once. The chain is built from TRBV5-1 and TRBJ1-2, with 7 bases identical to TRBD1. The V and J ends lost 2 bases and 2 bases, in that order; junction bases with no gene match: 6. This CDR3 has 15 residues. Germline CDR1 SGHRS, CDR2 YFSETQ. The CDR3 nucleotides read TGCGCCAGCAGCTTAGGACAGACAGGGAACTATGGCTACACCTTC. The encoded protein is CASSLGQTGNYGYTF.

The genes are TRBV2 and TRBJ1-2; D is ambiguous. V was cut by 5 bases and J by 6 bases, with 19 bases left in between. The CDR3 covers 15 residues. CDR1 and CDR2 from the germline V gene are SNHLY and FYNNEI. CDR3 sequence: CASSPQVRPWDGYTF. The CDR3 DNA reads as TGTGCCAGCAGTCCGCAGGTTCGGCCTTGGGATGGCTACACCTTC. The variable domain in full, with the rest retrieved from reference TRBV2 and TRBJ1-2, is EPEVTQTPSHQVTQMGQEVILRCVPISNHLYFYWYRQILGQKVEFLVSFYNNEISEKSEIFDDQFSVERPDGSNFTLKIRSTKLEDSAMYFCASSPQVRPWDGYTFGSGTRLTVV.

The chain carries TRBV4-1 and TRBJ2-3; tentatively, D is TRBD2 (5 bases). Trimming pared 3 bases from V and 2 bases from J, leaving 12 bases between. The CDR3 consists of 15 residues. Germline V lookup: CDR1 MGHRA, CDR2 YSYEKL. CDR3 bases: TGCGCCAGCAGCCAGGCTAGCCGCAACACAGATACGCAGTATTTT. Amino acid sequence: CASSQASRNTDTQYF.

Remarks on this clone: One end of the junction varies from germline; a read error may be responsible. The rearrangement joins TRBV19 to TRBJ2-6; maybe TRBD1 (6 bases). Germline V gene sequence: CDR1 LNHDA, CDR2 SQIVND (reference sequence). The CDR3 loop spans 19 amino acids. DNA of the CDR3: TGTGCCAGTAGTATACCCCACAGGGCCGCCGGGTCTGGGGCCAGCGTCCTGACTTTC. Translating gives CASSIPHRAAGSGASVLTF.

The chain combines TRBV4-3 with TRBJ2-5; 9 nucleotides agree with TRBD1. Trimming removed 4 bases from V and 5 bases from J; junction bases left unmatched: 8. CDR1 is LGHNA, CDR2 YSLEER, per germline. The CDR3 covers 15 residues. CDR3 in DNA: TGCGCCAGCAGCCTATACAGGGGGCTGGGGGAGACCCAGTACTTC. As protein: CASSLYRGLGETQYF.

This clone appeared a single time. The chain has TRBV28 and TRBJ2-7; 10 bases line up with TRBD1. CDR1 is MDHEN, CDR2 SYDVKM, per germline. V lost 2 bases, J lost 6 bases, and 13 bases stayed unmatched. This CDR3 contains 17 residues. CDR3 sequence: CASSLNRDRGPGVEQYF. The CDR3 nucleotides read TGTGCCAGCAGTTTAAATCGGGACAGGGGCCCGGGCGTCGAGCAGTACTTC. Full variable domain (missing parts from reference TRBV28 and TRBJ2-7): DVKVTQSSRYLVKRTGEKVFLECVQDMDHENMFWYRQDPGLGLRLIYFSYDVKMKEKGDIPEGYSVSREKKERFSLILESASTNQTSMYLCASSLNRDRGPGVEQYFGPGTRLTVT.

The genes are TRBV6-1 and TRBJ1-1, with D maybe TRBD1 (6 bases). The ends were cut back, 6 bases at V and 0 bases at J, with 11 bases in the middle. The CDR3 loop spans 14 amino acids. The germline gives CDR1 MNHNS, CDR2 SASEGT. CDR3 DNA: TGTGCCAGCAGGTGGACAGCCATGAACACTGAAGCTTTCTTT. As protein: CASRWTAMNTEAFF.

CDR3 amino acids: CASSPQPRGETQYF. CDR3 in DNA: TGTGCCAGCTCACCACAACCCAGGGGGGAGACCCAGTACTTC. The rearrangement joins TRBV18 to TRBJ2-5; 7 nucleotides match TRBD1. This CDR3 spans 14 amino acids. The V gene's germline CDR1 is KGHSH and CDR2 LQKENI. Trimming removed 1 base from V and 5 bases from J; junction bases left unmatched: 4. The full variable domain, in which reference TRBV18 and TRBJ2-5 provide the parts outside the CDR3, is NAGVMQNPRHLVRRRGQEARLRCSPMKGHSHVYWYRQLPEEGLKFMVYLQKENIIDESGMPKERFSAEFPKEGPSILRIQQVVRGDSAAYFCASSPQPRGETQYFGPGTRLLVL.

The rearrangement links TRBV27 to TRBJ2-2; the match to TRBD1 covers 9 bases. V lost 4 bases to trimming and J lost 5 bases; unmatched junction nucleotides: 17. This CDR3 is built from 19 residues. Germline CDR1 and CDR2: MNHEY and SMNVEV (reference sequence). The CDR3 sequence: CASSSNRGWGQGSTGELFF. CDR3 DNA: TGTGCCAGCAGTTCAAATAGGGGGTGGGGACAGGGTAGTACCGGGGAGCTGTTTTTT.

This clone occurred once. The V gene is TRBV4-2, the J gene TRBJ1-1; 7 bases are a match to TRBD1. Trimming cost V 0 bases and J 3 bases; bases outside gene matches: 16. CDR1 LGHNA and CDR2 YNFKEQ come from the germline V gene. There are 19 residues in the CDR3. CDR3 protein: CASSQDPGATGRLDTEAFF. In DNA, the CDR3 is TGTGCCAGCAGCCAAGATCCAGGGGCGACAGGGCGATTGGACACTGAAGCTTTCTTT.